A selection of T cell receptor beta chains follows, all from one sample in a study of T cells in Graves' hyperthyroidism and ophthalmopathy. TCRdb reprocessed the multiplex PCR reads with MiXCR, giving one entry per CDR3 protein. This table has 300,000 or so distinct CDR3 sequences, 21% appearing once. The sample consisted of blood. The receptors originated from a woman aged 50 to 60 with Graves' hyperthyroidism. The CDR3 runs from the conserved cysteine through the conserved F or W. The D gene is left open where the match is weak. A clone size is listed for some rows: how often the clone was seen (once, few, many), or a class if it is expanded.

TGTGCCAGCAGCGGAGCCGCGACAGGGAGGGGAGATACGCAGTATTTT | CASSGAATGRGDTQYF | few | TRBJ2-3 | TRBV9 | - | 16
TGTGCCAGCAGCCAGGTTACGAGCAGGGAGCAGTACTTC | CASSQVTSREQYF | - | TRBJ2-7 | TRBV4-2 | - | 13
TGTGCCAGCAGCGTAGGTATGGGGGCGGGGTACAATGAGCAGTTCTTC | CASSVGMGAGYNEQFF | few | TRBJ2-1 | TRBV9 | - | 16
TGTGCCAGCAGCCAAGGAGGAGGAAGCTCTGGGGCCAACGTCCTGACTTTC | CASSQGGGSSGANVLTF | many | TRBJ2-6 | TRBV3-1 | - | 17
TGTGCCAGCAGACCGGGACTCCTTGGCAATCAGCCCCAGCATTTT | CASRPGLLGNQPQHF | many | TRBJ1-5 | TRBV12-3/TRBV12-4 | - | 15
TGTGCCAGCAGCCCATACTACCGGGACGGGAGGGAGACCCAGTACTTC | CASSPYYRDGRETQYF | - | TRBJ2-5 | TRBV5-6 | TRBD2 | 16
TGTGCCAGCAGTGACTCGGACAGGCGAACTCTTAATGAGCAGTTCTTC | CASSDSDRRTLNEQFF | many | TRBJ2-1 | TRBV6-4 | TRBD1 | 16
TGCAGTGCTAGAATAGCGGGAAGCTACGAGCAGTACTTC | CSARIAGSYEQYF | - | TRBJ2-7 | TRBV20-1 | TRBD2 | 13
TGTGCCGTCAGTGAGTCGTGGGGGGGCGACACTCAGTACTTC | CAVSESWGGDTQYF | - | TRBJ2-4 | TRBV10-3 | - | 14
TGTGCCAGTGGACAGTTAACAGATACGCAGTATTTT | CASGQLTDTQYF | - | TRBJ2-3 | TRBV19 | - | 12
TGTGCCAGCAGCGTAGTCCTAGCGGGACGAAATGAGCAGTTCTTC | CASSVVLAGRNEQFF | many | TRBJ2-1 | TRBV9 | TRBD2 | 15
TGTGCCACGACGGACAGTCCTAGTCGGGGCTACACCTTC | CATTDSPSRGYTF | few | TRBJ1-2 | TRBV27 | - | 13
TGTGCCAGCAGCTTGCTTGGGACAGTCGCTTTCTTT | CASSLLGTVAFF | many | TRBJ1-1 | TRBV5-8 | TRBD1 | 12
TGTGCCAGCAGTTTAAACATGGGGGGACAGGGGGTTGGTGGCTACACCTTC | CASSLNMGGQGVGGYTF | many | TRBJ1-2 | TRBV12-3/TRBV12-4 | TRBD1 | 17
TGTGCCAGTAAAGGGACAGGGGGCAATTACGAGCAGTACTTC | CASKGTGGNYEQYF | - | TRBJ2-7 | TRBV19 | TRBD1 | 14
TGTGCCAGCAGCGTAGTTAGCGATTTGAACACTGAAGCTTTCTTT | CASSVVSDLNTEAFF | - | TRBJ1-1 | TRBV13 | - | 15
TGTGCCAGCAGTAAGCAACTACCGGGAACAGGACCCTACGAGCAGTACTTC | CASSKQLPGTGPYEQYF | many | TRBJ2-7 | TRBV6-1 | - | 17
TGTGCCAGCGGGGCCTCCACAGGCACACTGTTTTTT | CASGASTGTLFF | - | TRBJ1-4 | TRBV6-1 | - | 12
TGTGCCACCAGTGATTTTGGCGGCAGGGGTAGGGGCACCGGGGAGCTGTTTTTT | CATSDFGGRGRGTGELFF | many | TRBJ2-2 | TRBV24-1 | - | 18
TGTGCCATCAGTGAGATAGCGGGAGGGCTGCAAGAGACCCAGTACTTC | CAISEIAGGLQETQYF | few | TRBJ2-5 | TRBV10-3 | TRBD2 | 16
TGTGCCACCAGCAGAGTGGAAGCGGGGGGCGGTGAGACCCAGTACTTC | CATSRVEAGGGETQYF | many | TRBJ2-5 | TRBV15 | TRBD2 | 16
TGTGCCAGCAACTCCCGGAGGGGTGGATCCTACGAGCAGTACTTC | CASNSRRGGSYEQYF | many | TRBJ2-7 | TRBV6-1 | - | 15
TGTGCCAGTAGTATTGGGCAGGGGAACAATCAGCCCCAGCATTTT | CASSIGQGNNQPQHF | many | TRBJ1-5 | TRBV19 | - | 15
TGTGCCTGGAGTGCCTTAGCGGGAGTCGGGTGGTACGAGCAGTACTTC | CAWSALAGVGWYEQYF | many | TRBJ2-7 | TRBV30 | TRBD2 | 16
TGCGCCAGCAGCTTGGCGACAGCGGGAGTGGAGACCCAGTACTTC | CASSLATAGVETQYF | - | TRBJ2-5 | TRBV5-1 | TRBD2 | 15
TGTGCCAGCAGCCAAGCCGGTATCTTGGAGACCCAGTACTTC | CASSQAGILETQYF | many | TRBJ2-5 | TRBV3-1 | - | 14
TGTGCCAGCTCACGACTCCCCGGGGACAGGGCCAGCTTGAACACCGGGGAGCTGTTTTTT | CASSRLPGDRASLNTGELFF | few | TRBJ2-2 | TRBV18 | TRBD1 | 20
TGTGCCAGCAGTTACCTGGTCGACGGGTGGAGTTCCTACGAGCAGTACTTC | CASSYLVDGWSSYEQYF | many | TRBJ2-7 | TRBV6-2/TRBV6-3 | - | 17
TGTGCCAGCAGCGGAGGCGGAATCAGAGATACGCAGTATTTT | CASSGGGIRDTQYF | many | TRBJ2-3 | TRBV5-4 | - | 14
TGTGCCAGCAGCCCCGACAGGGGGCTTGGCTACACCTTC | CASSPDRGLGYTF | many | TRBJ1-2 | TRBV7-2 | TRBD1 | 13
TGCAGTGCTAGGGACGAGACAGGGGGCGCATATGGCTACACCTTC | CSARDETGGAYGYTF | - | TRBJ1-2 | TRBV20-1 | TRBD1 | 15
TGCGCCAGCAGCTTGAACGGTGGCTCCTACAATGAGCAGTTCTTC | CASSLNGGSYNEQFF | - | TRBJ2-1 | TRBV5-1 | - | 15
TGTGCCAGCAGTCCAACCAGGACTAGCACCTACGAGCAGTACTTC | CASSPTRTSTYEQYF | few | TRBJ2-7 | TRBV3-1 | TRBD2 | 15
TGTGCCAGCAGTTACTCATTTTACTCTGGAAACACCATATATTTT | CASSYSFYSGNTIYF | - | TRBJ1-3 | TRBV6-2/TRBV6-3 | - | 15
TGTGCCAGCAGTTACCGCCACCCGCGGGGAGCGACCACAGATACGCAGTATTTT | CASSYRHPRGATTDTQYF | few | TRBJ2-3 | TRBV6-5 | - | 18
TGCAGTGCTAGAGACGACAGGATAGCTTCCTACGAGCAGTACTTC | CSARDDRIASYEQYF | few | TRBJ2-7 | TRBV20-1 | - | 15
TGTGCCAGCAGTTATAGCGGGACAGGCGGAGAGACCCAGTACTTC | CASSYSGTGGETQYF | many | TRBJ2-5 | TRBV2 | - | 15
TGTGCCAGCAGGGAGCAGGGAATAGCCCAAGAGACCCAGTACTTC | CASREQGIAQETQYF | many | TRBJ2-5 | TRBV2 | - | 15
TGTGCCAGCAGCTTACAGGGGGGGCCGAACAATGAGCAGTTCTTC | CASSLQGGPNNEQFF | many | TRBJ2-1 | TRBV5-4 | - | 15
TGTGCCAGCACTTCTTGGACAGCGGGGAACTATGGCTACACCTTC | CASTSWTAGNYGYTF | many | TRBJ1-2 | TRBV6-1 | - | 15
TGCAGCGTTGGCCCGGGACAGGGGGCCGGTGAGCAGTTCTTC | CSVGPGQGAGEQFF | once | TRBJ2-1 | TRBV29-1 | TRBD1 | 14
TGTGCCAGCAGCTTAGTTAGCGGGAGGGCCTCTTACAATGAGCAGTTCTTC | CASSLVSGRASYNEQFF | few | TRBJ2-1 | TRBV7-6 | TRBD2 | 17
TGTGCCAGCAGTGAGACGGGGACTGCTTCCTACGAGCAGTACTTC | CASSETGTASYEQYF | - | TRBJ2-7 | TRBV4-2 | - | 15
TGTGCCAGCAGCTTGTCGAGTACTAGCGGGCCTAGGGAGCAGTACTTC | CASSLSSTSGPREQYF | many | TRBJ2-7 | TRBV5-5 | TRBD2 | 16
TGTGCCACCAGCAGAGATACGAGCGGATTAGCCAAAAACATTCAGTACTTC | CATSRDTSGLAKNIQYF | many | TRBJ2-4 | TRBV15 | - | 17
TGTGCCATCAGTGCCGGGGATACTGGCCGGGAGCTGTTTTTT | CAISAGDTGRELFF | many | TRBJ2-2 | TRBV10-3 | - | 14
TGCGCCAGCAGCTTGTCCCCGGGGGGCGGGTCTGGCGAGCAGTACTTC | CASSLSPGGGSGEQYF | many | TRBJ2-7 | TRBV5-1 | - | 16
TGTGCCACCAGCAGAGCGATGACAGGGAACGAGCAGTACTTC | CATSRAMTGNEQYF | many | TRBJ2-7 | TRBV15 | TRBD1 | 14
TGCGCCAGCAGCCAAGGACAGGGGAATGAAAAACTGTTTTTT | CASSQGQGNEKLFF | - | TRBJ1-4 | TRBV4-1 | TRBD1 | 14
TGTGCCAGTACCCCAGGCCAGGGGCGGCACAATGAGCAGTTCTTC | CASTPGQGRHNEQFF | - | TRBJ2-1 | TRBV19 | - | 15
TGTGCCAGCAGCCATGGGCCCCAAGGGCGGGAGCAGTACTTC | CASSHGPQGREQYF | - | TRBJ2-7 | TRBV7-9 | - | 14
TGCGCCAGCAGCTTGGACGGACAGGGGTCGGATGAAAAACTGTTTTTT | CASSLDGQGSDEKLFF | many | TRBJ1-4 | TRBV5-1 | TRBD1 | 16
TGTGCCAGCAGTGGACAGTTAACTGGGGCCAACGTCCTGACTTTC | CASSGQLTGANVLTF | many | TRBJ2-6 | TRBV6-1 | - | 15
TGTGCCACCAGTGAGACTTCATCTAACTATGGCTACACCTTC | CATSETSSNYGYTF | many | TRBJ1-2 | TRBV24-1 | - | 14
TGTGCCAGCAGCTTAAGGGGACAGGGGGGCACAGATACGCAGTATTTT | CASSLRGQGGTDTQYF | many | TRBJ2-3 | TRBV7-2 | TRBD1 | 16
TGTGCCAGCAGACGCGGGGCCTCGGGAGAGCAGTACTTC | CASRRGASGEQYF | few | TRBJ2-7 | TRBV14 | - | 13